At least ten counts were recorded for the clone carrying this TCR beta chain. Germline CDR1 and CDR2: SEHNR and FQNEAQ (reference sequence). The junction had 7 bases not matched to a gene; V was cut back by 9 bases and J by 3 bases. The CDR3 runs to 14 residues. These data originate in a study of identical twins. TCRdb re-analysed the 5' RACE reads in MiXCR, keeping a single row per CDR3 protein. The data hold roughly 710,000 distinct CDR3 sequences, with 5.5% to 7.5% observed a single time. The specimen sequenced was naive T cells sorted from blood. The receptor was derived from a man between 18 and 29 years old in good health. The chain recombines TRBV7-9 with TRBJ2-2; 7 nucleotides line up with TRBD2. In nucleotides, the CDR3 is TGTGCCAGGATGGGCGGGAGCGACACCGGGGAGCTGTTTTTT. Translating gives CARMGGSDTGELFF.